These 8 T cell receptor beta chains came from one sample sequenced in a study of metastatic and nonmetastatic thyroid tumors. Each patient came to thyroid surgery without any prior treatment (of any kind). TCRdb reassembled clones from the PCR reads with MiXCR. The data contain about 49,000 clones, roughly 20% of them singletons. The sample taken for sequencing was blood. All receptors come from a female donor with papillary thyroid cancer or a benign thyroid nodule (not recorded which). Some clones in this sample may be carry-over from other donors' samples.

This clone occurred a few times. A read error may be the cause here, since a much bigger clone is one base away. The CDR3 loop reads CASRVWETQYF. The CDR3 coding sequence is TGCGCCAGCAGAGTTTGGGAGACCCAGTACTTC. The chain is built from TRBV5-1 and TRBJ2-5; D is ambiguous. CDR1 SGHRS and CDR2 YFSETQ come from the germline V gene. V was trimmed by 5 bases and J by 5 bases, leaving 7 bases between them. This CDR3 region has 11 residues. Full variable domain (rest looked up from reference TRBV5-1 and TRBJ2-5): KAGVTQTPRYLIKTRGQQVTLSCSPISGHRSVSWYQQTPGQGLQFLFEYFSETQRNKGNFPGRFSGRQFSNSRSEMNVSTLELGDSALYLCASRVWETQYFGPGTRLLVL.

Of note for this clone: One end of the junction varies from germline; a read error may be responsible. The V and J genes are TRBV28 and TRBJ1-1; D is undetermined. Germline assignment: CDR1 MDHEN and CDR2 SYDVKM. CDR3 length: 15 residues. CDR3 sequence (DNA): TGTGCCAACAGTTGTTACAGCAGTTTGAACACTGAAGCTTTCTTT. It specifies CANSCYSSLNTEAFF.

As to this clone: The junction does not match germline at one end; this may be a read error. J is TRBJ2-7 and V is TRBV11-1; D is unclear. The CDR3 has 12 residues. CDR1 and CDR2 from the germline V gene are SGHAT and FQDESV (reference sequence). As DNA, the CDR3 is TGTGCCAGCATCTTAATTCGCCACGAGCAGTACTTC. Residues: CASILIRHEQYF. Full variable domain (remainder filled in from reference TRBV11-1 and TRBJ2-7): EAEVAQSPRYKITEKSQAVAFWCDPISGHATLYWYRQILGQGPELLVQFQDESVVDDSQLPKDRFSAERLKGVDSTLKIQPAELGDSAMYLCASILIRHEQYFGPGTRLTVT.

This clone was observed many times. This sequence joins TRBV28 and TRBJ1-1; D is ambiguous. V was pared by 5 bases and J by 6 bases, with 16 bases between. The CDR3 is made up of 14 amino acids. Germline V gene lookup returns CDR1 MDHEN and CDR2 SYDVKM. The CDR3 DNA follows: TGTGCCAGCAGTCCCGAGATATTCAACTCTGAAGCTTTCTTT. It specifies CASSPEIFNSEAFF.

The sample holds many counts of this clone. The gene calls are TRBV6-5 and TRBJ2-2, with 11 bases lining up with TRBD2. CDR3 length: 18 residues. The germline CDR1 and CDR2 sequences are MNHEY and SVGAGI. V shed 6 bases, J shed 5 bases, and the junction held 14 bases outside the gene matches. The CDR3 here is CASRGPRLAGRMTGELFF. CDR3 nucleotides: TGTGCCAGCAGGGGACCCAGACTAGCGGGAAGGATGACCGGGGAGCTGTTTTTT.

This clone was observed a few times. A much larger clone lies a single base off, so this may be a read error. The rearrangement uses TRBV15 and TRBJ2-1, with a possible D match to TRBD2 (6 bases). The CDR3 is 14 amino acids. V was cut by 4 bases and J by 1 base, with 8 bases left in between. CDR1 is LNHNV, CDR2 YYDKDF, per germline (reference sequence). In DNA form, the CDR3 reads TGTGCCACCAGCATAGCGGATTCCTACAATGAGCAGTTCTTC. Amino acids: CATSIADSYNEQFF.

This clone was observed at least ten times. The CDR3 is CASTTGRLYTGELFF. CDR3 bases: TGTGCCAGTACCACGGGGCGCCTATACACCGGGGAGCTGTTTTTT. The chain recombines TRBV19 with TRBJ2-2; D possibly matches TRBD1 or TRBD2 (5 bases each). The CDR3 spans 15 residues. V was pared by 7 bases and J by 3 bases, with 15 bases between. CDR1 is LNHDA and CDR2 is SQIVND in the germline V gene (reference sequence).

The chain combines TRBV30 with TRBJ2-5; the D is unclear. The CDR3 runs 13 residues. Per the germline V gene, CDR1 is GTSNPN and CDR2 is SVGIG (reference sequence). In DNA form, the CDR3 reads TGTTCCAGACGGTCCCAGGCCCAAGAGACCCAGTACTTC. Translation: CSRRSQAQETQYF. Filled out from reference TRBV30 and TRBJ2-5, the complete variable domain reads SQTIHQWPATLVQPVGSPLSLECTVEGTSNPNLYWYRQAAGRGLQLLFYSVGIGQISSEVPQNLSASRPQDRQFILSSKKLLLSDSGFYLCSRRSQAQETQYFGPGTRLLVL.